The clone carrying this T cell receptor (beta chain) was observed a few times. J lost 8 bases, V lost 5 bases, and 6 bases had no gene match. The CDR3 has 13 residues. TCRdb called the 5' RACE reads again in MiXCR, with one record for every CDR3 protein. The repertoire includes some 83,000 distinct CDR3 sequences, about 7.8% of them detected once, and roughly 7% sits in the top ten. This sample was included in a study of spatial heterogeneity in lung cancer. Indicated time point: sample taken at primary tumor resection. This receptor was identified in a male donor with early-stage non-small cell lung cancer. The material sequenced was PBMCs, taken at surgery. This chain links TRBV12-3 or TRBV12-4 with TRBJ1-1; TRBD1 matches at 9 bases. The chain's CDR3 is CASSLLGQGEAFF. In nucleotides, the CDR3 is TGTGCCAGCAGTCTTCTTGGACAGGGGGAAGCTTTCTTT.